Presented here are 27 T cell receptor beta chains from one specimen sequenced in a study of a mutant IDH1 vaccine in newly diagnosed glioma. Stated time point: week 47, end of study. Mutant IDH1 20-mer peptide, at 300 ug, made up each vaccine dose, with topical imiquimod. Some clones are missing from TCRdb's copy, which holds only in-frame ones; the method was immunoSEQ multiplex PCR. This sample carries some 30,000 clones, 65% to 85% of them seen once, and the ten largest clones take about 30%. These receptors have no identified antigens. Here the sequenced sample was PBMCs, taken from a glioma patient whose treatment included an IDH1 peptide vaccine. These TCRs come from a man aged 25 to 40 with glioma.

CDR3 sequence: CAWSNPQGRPSGNTIYF. CDR3 in DNA: TGTGCCTGGTCCAACCCACAGGGACGCCCCTCTGGAAACACCATATATTTT. The V and J genes are TRBV30 and TRBJ1-3; D is perhaps TRBD1 (6 bases). CDR1 and CDR2 from the germline V gene are GTSNPN and SVGIG (reference sequence). The CDR3 extends over 17 amino acids. Trimming shortened V by 5 bases and J by 0 bases, and 20 bases separated the two germline ends.

The chain is built from TRBV29-1 and TRBJ1-3; unclear D gene. The CDR3 loop spans 14 amino acids. Germline CDR1 SQVTM, CDR2 ANQGSEA. Trimming pared 6 bases from V and 2 bases from J, leaving 14 bases between. CDR3 coding DNA: TGCAGCGTCCTGTCCGTCGATACTGGAAACACCATATATTTT. This codes for CSVLSVDTGNTIYF.

The chain joins TRBV7-2 to TRBJ1-2; the D is unclear. CDR1 and CDR2 from the germline V gene are SGHTA and FQGNSA. V was pared by 5 bases and J by 8 bases, with 18 bases between. This CDR3 is built from 14 residues. Here the CDR3 reads CASSPLQNQGGYTF. The CDR3 DNA reads TGTGCCAGCAGCCCTCTACAGAACCAAGGAGGCTACACCTTC.

This sequence joins TRBV30 and TRBJ2-1; 14 nucleotides align to TRBD2. The CDR3 extends over 17 amino acids. CDR1 and CDR2 from the germline V gene are GTSNPN and SVGIG (reference sequence). V lost 1 base, J lost 0 bases, and 2 bases stayed unmatched. This CDR3 is CAWSGGLAGGSYNEQFF. The CDR3 nucleotides are TGTGCCTGGAGTGGAGGACTAGCGGGAGGCTCCTACAATGAGCAGTTCTTC.

This rearrangement joins TRBV6-5 to TRBJ1-2; no firm D call. V was pared by 4 bases and J by 6 bases, with 9 bases between. Germline V gene sequence: CDR1 MNHEY, CDR2 SVGAGI. CDR3 length: 12 amino acids. CDR3 sequence reads: CASSSKDDGYTF. The CDR3 bases are TGTGCCAGCAGTTCCAAGGATGATGGCTACACCTTC.

The chain has TRBV13 and TRBJ2-7; 12 bases are a match to TRBD2. The CDR3 contains 15 residues. The V and J ends lost 6 bases and 4 bases, in that order; junction bases with no gene match: 7. Germline V gene lookup returns CDR1 PRHDT and CDR2 FYEKMQ (reference sequence). DNA of the CDR3: TGTGCCAGCAGTTCCGACGGACTAGCGGGATACGAGCAGTACTTC. Translating it yields CASSSDGLAGYEQYF.

This clone was seen a handful of times. The chain links TRBV6-4 to TRBJ1-1; D is possibly TRBD1 (5 bases). The CDR3 has 12 residues. CDR1 is MRHNA and CDR2 is SNTAGT in the germline V gene. Trimming removed 4 bases at V and 13 bases at J, with 16 bases between. DNA of the CDR3: TGTGCCAGCAGTGTAGGGCAGGGAGTTGTTTTCTTT. As protein: CASSVGQGVVFF.

The V gene is TRBV7-2, the J gene TRBJ2-5; D may be TRBD2 (5 bases). The germline gives CDR1 SGHTA, CDR2 FQGNSA. Trimming removed 2 bases from V and 3 bases from J, with 7 bases in between. This CDR3 has 13 amino acids. The CDR3, as DNA: TGTGCCAGCAGCTTACGGGGAGAAGAGACCCAGTACTTC. It yields the protein CASSLRGEETQYF.

The J gene is TRBJ1-2, the V gene TRBV30; D remains ambiguous. V was trimmed by 3 bases and J by 0 bases, leaving 11 bases between them. CDR1 is GTSNPN, CDR2 SVGIG, per germline (reference sequence). The CDR3 is made up of 14 amino acids. CDR3: CAWRGSIANYGYTF. The CDR3 bases are TGTGCCTGGAGGGGCAGCATAGCTAACTATGGCTACACCTTC.

The rearrangement joins TRBV30 to TRBJ2-7; 11 positions agree with TRBD2. Per germline, CDR1 GTSNPN and CDR2 SVGIG (reference sequence). V lost 3 bases to trimming and J lost 4 bases; unmatched junction nucleotides: 5. The CDR3 loop spans 14 amino acids. This chain's CDR3 is CAWSTGTSGYEQYF. The CDR3 DNA follows: TGTGCCTGGAGCACCGGGACTAGCGGATACGAGCAGTACTTC.

The CDR3 sequence: CASSGLGLETQYF. As DNA, the CDR3 is TGTGCCAGCAGTGGTCTGGGTCTGGAGACCCAGTACTTC. The genes are TRBV2 and TRBJ2-5; D unresolved. This CDR3 spans 13 amino acids. V shed 4 bases and J shed 5 bases, with 11 bases lying between them. Germline CDR1 and CDR2: SNHLY and FYNNEI. Full variable domain (remainder filled in from reference TRBV2 and TRBJ2-5): EPEVTQTPSHQVTQMGQEVILRCVPISNHLYFYWYRQILGQKVEFLVSFYNNEISEKSEIFDDQFSVERPDGSNFTLKIRSTKLEDSAMYFCASSGLGLETQYFGPGTRLLVL.

This chain joins TRBV10-2 and TRBJ1-1; weak D call: TRBD1 (6 bases). In germline, CDR1 is WSHSY, CDR2 SAAADI. CDR3 size: 14 residues. The V end lost 6 bases, the J end lost 0 bases, and 11 bases lay between the germline ends. CDR3 DNA: TGCGCCAGCAGGGACAGATTAATGAACACTGAAGCTTTCTTT. Translating it yields CASRDRLMNTEAFF.

V and J are TRBV7-8 and TRBJ2-7; D remains ambiguous. Germline CDR1 is SGHVS and CDR2 is FQNEAQ. Trimming stripped 5 bases from V and 0 bases from J, with 8 bases between. The CDR3 spans 13 residues. CDR3 DNA: TGTGCCAGCAGCCTGACTCGCTCCTACGAGCAGTACTTC. It yields the protein CASSLTRSYEQYF.

The chain links TRBV10-3 to TRBJ2-3; D not certain. Germline V gene sequence: CDR1 ENHRY, CDR2 SYGVKD. Between the trimmed V and J ends, which lost 0 bases and 4 bases, there was a span of 5 bases. The length of the CDR3 is 13 residues. CDR3 residues: CAISESLADTQYF. Written as DNA, the CDR3 is TGTGCCATCAGTGAGTCGCTGGCAGATACGCAGTATTTT.

The chain joins TRBV9 to TRBJ1-4; D possibly corresponds to TRBD1 (6 bases). Per the germline V gene, CDR1 is SGDLS and CDR2 is YYNGEE. The CDR3 contains 14 residues. The V and J ends lost 3 bases and 7 bases respectively, with 13 bases between them. CDR3 sequence (DNA): TGTGCCAGCAGCGAGGGGGGCTCAGGTGAAAAACTGTTTTTT. Its translation is CASSEGGSGEKLFF.

The gene calls are TRBV2 and TRBJ2-2; no clear D. Germline loops: CDR1 SNHLY, CDR2 FYNNEI. The CDR3 is 13 amino acids. V lost 0 bases and J 7 bases, leaving 6 bases between the germline ends. The CDR3 here is CASSEARGGELFF. The CDR3 DNA follows: TGTGCCAGCAGTGAAGCAAGAGGCGGGGAGCTGTTTTTT.

This chain joins TRBV18 and TRBJ2-2, with D tentatively TRBD1 (6 bases). The V gene lost 1 base and the J gene lost 5 bases, with 20 bases spanning the gap. This CDR3 region has 18 residues. CDR1 is KGHSH and CDR2 is LQKENI in the germline V gene. The CDR3 nucleotides read TGTGCCAGCTCACCACGGCCCAAGGACAGTTCTTCGACCGGGGAGCTGTTTTTT. Its translation: CASSPRPKDSSSTGELFF.

The V call is TRBV7-6, the J call TRBJ1-1; 7 bases are shared with TRBD1. The J segment lost 4 bases and the V segment lost 5 bases, leaving 10 bases of the junction unmatched. CDR1 is SGHVS, CDR2 FNYEAQ, per germline. This CDR3 has 15 amino acids. In DNA form, the CDR3 reads TGTGCCAGCAGCCGGTCGGGACAGTCTTTCACTGAAGCTTTCTTT. Amino acid sequence: CASSRSGQSFTEAFF.

This clone occurred once. The rearrangement uses TRBV4-1 and TRBJ2-1; D may be TRBD2 (6 bases). Germline loops: CDR1 MGHRA, CDR2 YSYEKL. The CDR3 is made up of 13 amino acids. The V gene lost 1 base and the J gene lost 10 bases, with 11 bases spanning the gap. CDR3 sequence: CASSQVLREEQFF. CDR3 DNA sequence: TGCGCCAGCAGCCAAGTACTCCGGGAGGAGCAGTTCTTC.

The chain uses TRBV7-9 and TRBJ2-7; the D gene is possibly TRBD2 (5 bases). Germline-derived CDR1 and CDR2 are SEHNR and FQNEAQ (reference sequence). The CDR3 has 14 residues. The V end was cut by 4 bases, the J end by 0 bases, with 10 bases between. The CDR3 DNA sequence: TGTGCCAGCAGCTCCACGGGAAGCTCCTACGAGCAGTACTTC. This sequence encodes CASSSTGSSYEQYF. Variable domain in full (rest from reference TRBV7-9 and TRBJ2-7): DTGVSQNPRHKITKRGQNVTFRCDPISEHNRLYWYRQTLGQGPEFLTYFQNEAQLEKSRLLSDRFSAERPKGSFSTLEIQRTEQGDSAMYLCASSSTGSSYEQYFGPGTRLTVT.

The genes are TRBV20-1 and TRBJ2-5; D is uncertain. The germline V gene has CDR1 DFQATT and CDR2 SNEGSKA (reference sequence). The CDR3 totals 10 residues. The V end was cut by 3 bases, the J end by 4 bases, with 3 bases between. CDR3 region: CSASLETQYF. The CDR3, as DNA: TGCAGTGCTAGTTTAGAGACCCAGTACTTC.

The chain couples TRBV27 to TRBJ1-2; 11 nucleotides align to TRBD1. This CDR3 has 19 residues. The V and J ends lost 5 bases and 4 bases, in that order; junction bases with no gene match: 18. From germline, CDR1 is MNHEY and CDR2 SMNVEV (reference sequence). As DNA, the CDR3 is TGTGCCAGCAGTCCGACCCCCCAAGGACAGGGGGCGGTTAGCTATGGCTACACCTTC. This sequence encodes CASSPTPQGQGAVSYGYTF.

The chain couples TRBV13 to TRBJ2-3; TRBD1 matches 7 bases. Per the germline V gene, CDR1 is PRHDT and CDR2 is FYEKMQ (reference sequence). The CDR3 covers 15 residues. The trim removed 5 bases at V and 8 bases at J, leaving 13 bases unmatched. CDR3 DNA sequence: TGTGCCAGCAGCGAAACACAGGGGCCCGAAGCTACGCAGTATTTT. Its translation is CASSETQGPEATQYF.

This clone was found a few times. CDR3 sequence (DNA): TGCGCCAGCAGCTCGAGACAGGCGAACACCGGGGAGCTGTTTTTT. It encodes CASSSRQANTGELFF. This sequence joins TRBV5-1 and TRBJ2-2; TRBD1 might be the D (6 bases). CDR1 SGHRS and CDR2 YFSETQ come from the germline V gene. The CDR3 has 15 amino acids. V lost 3 bases and J 0 bases, leaving 9 bases between the germline ends. The full variable domain, in which reference TRBV5-1 and TRBJ2-2 provide the parts outside the CDR3, is KAGVTQTPRYLIKTRGQQVTLSCSPISGHRSVSWYQQTPGQGLQFLFEYFSETQRNKGNFPGRFSGRQFSNSRSEMNVSTLELGDSALYLCASSSRQANTGELFFGEGSRLTVL.

The V gene is TRBV10-3, the J gene TRBJ1-5; 12 bases agree with TRBD1. This CDR3 has 16 residues. Germline CDR1 and CDR2: ENHRY and SYGVKD. Germline trimming cut 3 bases from V and 6 bases from J; bases unmatched to any gene: 6. CDR3 region: CAISDYGTGGVQPQHF. In nucleotides, the CDR3 is TGTGCCATCAGTGACTATGGGACAGGGGGCGTTCAGCCCCAGCATTTT.

This chain uses TRBV13 with TRBJ2-1; D not certain. CDR1 and CDR2 from the germline V gene are PRHDT and FYEKMQ (reference sequence). CDR3 length equals 15 residues. Trimming shortened V by 4 bases and J by 0 bases, and 10 bases separated the two germline ends. CDR3 in DNA: TGTGCCAGCAGCTCTCCCAACGGCTCCTACAATGAGCAGTTCTTC. Residues: CASSSPNGSYNEQFF.

The chain joins TRBV14 to TRBJ2-4; tentatively, D is TRBD1 (6 bases). This CDR3 spans 13 amino acids. Looked up from germline, CDR1 is SGHDN and CDR2 is FVKESK. V shed 4 bases and J shed 11 bases, with 15 bases lying between them. CDR3 amino acids: CASSRSGDGVQYF. The CDR3 region has the DNA TGTGCCAGCAGCCGCTCAGGGGACGGGGTTCAGTACTTC.